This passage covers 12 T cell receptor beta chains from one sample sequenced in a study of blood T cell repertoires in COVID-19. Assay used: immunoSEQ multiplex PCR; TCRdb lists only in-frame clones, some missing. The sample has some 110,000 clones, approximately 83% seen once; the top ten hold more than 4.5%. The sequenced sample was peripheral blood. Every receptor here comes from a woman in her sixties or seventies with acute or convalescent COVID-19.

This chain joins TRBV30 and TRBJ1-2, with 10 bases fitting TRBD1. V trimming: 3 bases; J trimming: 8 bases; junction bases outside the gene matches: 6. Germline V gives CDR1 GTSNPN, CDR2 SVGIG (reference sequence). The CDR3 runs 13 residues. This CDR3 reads CAWRTGQGIGYTF. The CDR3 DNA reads TGTGCCTGGAGGACGGGACAGGGGATCGGCTACACCTTC. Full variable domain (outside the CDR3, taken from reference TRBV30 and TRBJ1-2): SQTIHQWPATLVQPVGSPLSLECTVEGTSNPNLYWYRQAAGRGLQLLFYSVGIGQISSEVPQNLSASRPQDRQFILSSKKLLLSDSGFYLCAWRTGQGIGYTFGSGTRLTVV.

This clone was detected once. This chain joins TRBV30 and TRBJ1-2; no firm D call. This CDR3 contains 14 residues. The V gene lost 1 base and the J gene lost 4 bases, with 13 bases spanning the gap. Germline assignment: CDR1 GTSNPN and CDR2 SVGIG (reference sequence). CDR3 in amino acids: CAWSGGSGGYGYTF. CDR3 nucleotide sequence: TGTGCCTGGAGTGGAGGGTCGGGAGGCTATGGCTACACCTTC.

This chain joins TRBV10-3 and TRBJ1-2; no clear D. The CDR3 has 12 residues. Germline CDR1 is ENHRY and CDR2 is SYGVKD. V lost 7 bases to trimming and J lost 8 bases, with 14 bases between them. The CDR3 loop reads CAITTRTGGYTF. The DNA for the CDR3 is TGTGCCATCACCACTCGGACTGGAGGCTACACCTTC.

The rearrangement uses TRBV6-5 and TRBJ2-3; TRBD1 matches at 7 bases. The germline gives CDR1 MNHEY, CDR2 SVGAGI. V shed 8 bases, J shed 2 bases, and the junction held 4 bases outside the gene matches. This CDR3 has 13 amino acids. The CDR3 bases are TGTGCCAGCCGACAGGGATCCACAGATACGCAGTATTTT. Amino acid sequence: CASRQGSTDTQYF.

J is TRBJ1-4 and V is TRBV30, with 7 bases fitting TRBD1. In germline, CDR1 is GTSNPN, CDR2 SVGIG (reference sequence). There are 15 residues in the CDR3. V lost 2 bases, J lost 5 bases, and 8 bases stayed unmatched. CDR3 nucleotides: TGTGCCTGGAGTAAGGGGGCGTCAGGGAATGAAAAACTGTTTTTT. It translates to CAWSKGASGNEKLFF.

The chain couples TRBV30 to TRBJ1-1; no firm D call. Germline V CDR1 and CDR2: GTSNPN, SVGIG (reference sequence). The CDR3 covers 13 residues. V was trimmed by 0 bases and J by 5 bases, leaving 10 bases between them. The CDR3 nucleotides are TGTGCCTGGAGTGTAGAGGGATGGACTGAAGCTTTCTTT. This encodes CAWSVEGWTEAFF.

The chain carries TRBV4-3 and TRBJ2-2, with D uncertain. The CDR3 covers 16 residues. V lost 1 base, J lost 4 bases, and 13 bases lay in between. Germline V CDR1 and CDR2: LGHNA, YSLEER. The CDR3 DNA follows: TGCGCCAGCAGCCAAGCGACGGGTTTGGGCACCGGGGAGCTGTTTTTT. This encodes CASSQATGLGTGELFF.

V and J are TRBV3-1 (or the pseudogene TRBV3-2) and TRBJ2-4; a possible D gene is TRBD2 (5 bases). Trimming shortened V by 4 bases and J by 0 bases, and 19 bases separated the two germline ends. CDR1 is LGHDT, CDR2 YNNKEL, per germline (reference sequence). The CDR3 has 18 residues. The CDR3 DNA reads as TGTGCCAGCAGCCCGATGGGAGCCGACGGACTAGCCAAAAACATTCAGTACTTC. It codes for CASSPMGADGLAKNIQYF.

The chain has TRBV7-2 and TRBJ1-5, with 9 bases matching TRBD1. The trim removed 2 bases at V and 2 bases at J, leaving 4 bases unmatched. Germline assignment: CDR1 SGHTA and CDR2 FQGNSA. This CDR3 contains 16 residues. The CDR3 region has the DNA TGTGCCAGCAGCTTAATGAGGGACAGGGGCAATCAGCCCCAGCATTTT. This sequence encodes CASSLMRDRGNQPQHF.

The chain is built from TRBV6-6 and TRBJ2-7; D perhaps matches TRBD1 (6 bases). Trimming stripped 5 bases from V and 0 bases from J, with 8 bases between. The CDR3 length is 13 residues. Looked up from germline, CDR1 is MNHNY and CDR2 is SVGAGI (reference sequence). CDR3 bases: TGTGCCAGCAGTCAGGACAGCTCCTACGAGCAGTACTTC. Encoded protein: CASSQDSSYEQYF.

The CDR3 coding sequence is TGTGCCAGCAGCCAAGGATCGACACCCAGGGGAGCTTTCTTT. Translation gives CASSQGSTPRGAFF. The genes are TRBV14 and TRBJ1-1; TRBD1 might be the D (6 bases). CDR1 is SGHDN and CDR2 is FVKESK in the germline V gene. Trimming took off 1 base at V and 10 bases at J, with 16 bases between the two ends. The CDR3 contains 14 residues.

CDR3 sequence: CASSSYLHASSYEQYF. CDR3 bases: TGTGCCAGCAGCTCCTACCTGCACGCAAGCTCCTACGAGCAGTACTTC. The gene calls are TRBV11-2 and TRBJ2-7; D unclear. V was cut by 4 bases and J by 0 bases, with 16 bases left in between. CDR1 is SGHAT, CDR2 FQNNGV, per germline. The CDR3 spans 16 residues.